The 32 T cell receptor beta chains in this list originate from one sample, sequenced in a study of molecular identifiers for immune sequencing clone quantification (dated by TCRdb to the late 2010s). Library prep was done by PCR. TCRdb names NextSeq 500 as the instrument used. Clones were called with MiXCR by TCRdb after fastp trimmed the public reads at Q25, and only in-frame beta chains were retained. One record per CDR3 amino acid sequence lists the most common genes and DNA. The sample has about 630,000 distinct CDR3 sequences on record, less than 30% of them singletons. The biggest ten clones account for around 0.78% of the sample. Sequencing input: naive CD8+ T cells from blood, with Jurkat cell RNA spiked in. Interpreted using the paper, the cell subset or site label stands for: FACS-sorted CD8+CD4-CCR7+CD45RA+ naive T cells. Receptor source: a human donor in good health. Some libraries in this study had Jurkat cell RNA spiked in.

The DNA for the CDR3 is TGTGCCACCAGGGGCTCATGGGGAGAGACCCAGTACTTC. Translated: CATRGSWGETQYF. The chain has TRBV24-1 and TRBJ2-5; no reliable D call. CDR1 KGHDR and CDR2 SFDVKD come from the germline V gene. The V and J ends lost 7 bases and 4 bases respectively, with 12 bases between them. The CDR3 has 13 residues.

V is TRBV4-3 and J is TRBJ2-3; D uncertain. CDR3 size: 20 residues. Germline V CDR1 and CDR2: LGHNA, YSLEER. The V end lost 2 bases, the J end lost 0 bases, and 24 bases lay between the germline ends. CDR3 bases: TGCGCCAGCAGCCAAACTTTTCCTGGATGGGGTAACTATAGCACAGATACGCAGTATTTT. Its translation: CASSQTFPGWGNYSTDTQYF.

On this clonotype itself: One end of the junction does not line up with germline, which may come from a read error. This chain connects TRBV6-6 to TRBJ1-6, with 7 bases fitting TRBD1. Germline CDR1 reads MNHNY; CDR2 reads SVGAGI (reference sequence). The CDR3 covers 15 residues. The CDR3 spells CAGSYRGQPNSPLHF. The CDR3 DNA reads TGTGCCGGCAGTTACCGGGGACAGCCAAATTCACCCCTCCACTTT.

This clonotype was observed a handful of times. The gene calls are TRBV6-2 or TRBV6-3 and TRBJ2-1; 7 bases line up with TRBD2. Germline assignment: CDR1 MNHEY and CDR2 SVGEGT. The junction had 4 bases not matched to a gene; V was cut back by 2 bases and J by 3 bases. This CDR3 contains 15 residues. The CDR3 here is CASSYGLAVYNEQFF. CDR3 in DNA: TGTGCCAGCAGTTACGGTCTAGCGGTCTACAATGAGCAGTTCTTC.

This clonotype was seen only a few times. The genes are TRBV12-3 or TRBV12-4 and TRBJ2-7, with D maybe TRBD1 (7 bases). Trimming shortened V by 6 bases and J by 6 bases, and 18 bases separated the two germline ends. The CDR3 length is 14 residues. The CDR3 loop is CASRPQGGRTEQYF. CDR3 bases: TGTGCCAGCAGACCCCAGGGGGGTCGGACCGAGCAGTACTTC.

This clonotype was observed a few times. As DNA, the CDR3 is TGCAGTGCTAGCCCCGGGACAGGGGGCCCCTACGAGCAGTACTTC. This sequence encodes CSASPGTGGPYEQYF. This chain connects TRBV20-1 to TRBJ2-7, with 12 positions matching TRBD1. CDR3 length equals 15 residues. J was trimmed by 2 bases and V by 3 bases; bases with no gene match: 5. Germline loops: CDR1 DFQATT, CDR2 SNEGSKA (reference sequence).

As concerns this clonotype: A much larger clone is a single base away; this may be a read error. This sequence joins TRBV4-3 and TRBJ2-7; D not certain. The CDR3 totals 15 residues. Germline loops: CDR1 LGHNA, CDR2 YSLEER. Trimming stripped 0 bases from V and 3 bases from J, with 12 bases between. Written as DNA, the CDR3 is TGCGCCAGCAGCCAAGATCTAGGCAGCTTCTACGAGCAGTACTTC. Amino acid sequence: CASSQDLGSFYEQYF.

This clonotype was recorded many times. The gene calls are TRBV4-1 and TRBJ2-4; 7 bases agree with TRBD1. Germline CDR1 MGHRA, CDR2 YSYEKL. The CDR3 covers 12 residues. V was clipped by 4 bases and J by 9 bases; unmatched bases: 3. CDR3 region: CASSPGQSIQYF. The CDR3 DNA reads as TGCGCCAGCAGCCCGGGACAGTCCATTCAGTACTTC.

This clonotype was recorded many times. The chain is built from TRBV5-1 and TRBJ1-1; 7 bases are shared with TRBD1. V shed 4 bases and J 1 base; nucleotides not matched to a gene: 4. This CDR3 has 14 amino acids. Germline V gene data show CDR1 as SGHRS and CDR2 as YFSETQ. Written as DNA, the CDR3 is TGCGCCAGCAGCCACGGGACAGCGAACACTGAAGCTTTCTTT. This sequence encodes CASSHGTANTEAFF.

V and J are TRBV12-3 or TRBV12-4 and TRBJ2-7, with a possible D match to TRBD1 (7 bases). V dropped 3 bases and J dropped 5 bases, with 14 bases sitting between them. This CDR3 comprises 14 residues. In DNA form, the CDR3 reads TGTGCCAGCAGTTTTGCCGCCAGGGGGGACGAGCAGTACTTC. The encoded protein is CASSFAARGDEQYF.

Concerning this clonotype: A read error is likely, as this CDR3 ends without the conserved phenylalanine or tryptophan. The chain uses TRBV7-9 and TRBJ2-3, with no clear D. V lost 0 bases and J lost 3, with 4 bases in between. Germline V lookup: CDR1 SEHNR, CDR2 FQNEAQ (reference sequence). The CDR3 contains 13 residues. The CDR3 reads CASSLAATDTQYL. The CDR3 bases are TGTGCCAGCAGCTTAGCAGCGACAGATACGCAGTATCTT.

This clonotype has at least ten counts. V usage is TRBV7-8 and J usage is TRBJ1-4, with D unresolved. With 1 base removed from V and 5 bases from J, the gap between germline ends came to 8 bases. Germline values: CDR1 SGHVS, CDR2 FQNEAQ. The CDR3 loop spans 14 amino acids. CDR3 protein: CASSLVGPNEKLFF. The DNA for the CDR3 is TGTGCCAGCAGCTTAGTGGGTCCAAATGAAAAACTGTTTTTT.

A note on this clonotype: This may be a read error, as it is one base from a much larger clone. The chain couples TRBV4-1 to TRBJ1-2; D call uncertain. The CDR3 loop spans 13 amino acids. Germline V gives CDR1 MGHRA, CDR2 YSYEKL. The CDR3 nucleotides read TGCGCCAGCAGCCCCGACGAGGGAGGTGGCTACATCTTC. As protein: CASSPDEGGGYIF.

The J gene is TRBJ1-6, the V gene TRBV13; D might be TRBD1 (6 bases). Germline loops: CDR1 PRHDT, CDR2 FYEKMQ (reference sequence). CDR3 size: 14 residues. V lost 3 bases to trimming and J lost 6 bases, with 9 bases between them. CDR3 amino acids: CASSLGQPNSPLHF. The DNA for the CDR3 is TGTGCCAGCAGCTTGGGACAACCTAATTCACCCCTCCACTTT.

Many counts were recorded for this clonotype. The rearrangement joins TRBV2 to TRBJ2-5, with a tentative D call TRBD1 (6 bases). Deletions cut 3 bases from V and 2 bases from J, with 10 bases between. The germline V gene encodes CDR1 SNHLY and CDR2 FYNNEI. The CDR3 has 14 residues. Here the CDR3 DNA reads TGTGCCAGCAGTGACGGGACAAGACAAGAGACCCAGTACTTC. This translates into CASSDGTRQETQYF.

This clonotype was found many times. V usage is TRBV12-3 or TRBV12-4 and J usage is TRBJ2-4; D remains unclear. This CDR3 spans 12 amino acids. V was clipped by 1 base and J by 7 bases, with 5 bases between them. CDR3 protein: CASSLDPNIQYF. In nucleotides, the CDR3 is TGTGCCAGCAGTTTAGACCCGAACATTCAGTACTTC.

This clonotype has more than one count but fewer than ten. J is TRBJ2-1 and V is TRBV6-5; TRBD2 agrees at 7 bases. J gave up 2 bases and V 0 bases, and 4 bases lay outside the gene matches. This CDR3 contains 16 residues. CDR1 and CDR2 (germline): MNHEY, SVGAGI. The chain's CDR3 is CASSYSNLAAYNEQFF. In DNA form, the CDR3 reads TGTGCCAGCAGTTACTCGAATCTAGCGGCCTACAATGAGCAGTTCTTC.

This clonotype was detected once. This sequence may be a read error, since a much larger clone differs from it by one base. The chain recombines TRBV14 with TRBJ2-3; maybe TRBD2 (6 bases). The CDR3 is 16 residues long. Trimming shortened V by 3 bases and J by 3 bases, and 16 bases separated the two germline ends. From germline, CDR1 is SGHDN and CDR2 FVKESK. The DNA of the CDR3 is TGTGCCAGCAGCCAGATGCGCACTGCGGGGACAGATACGCAGTATTTT. It codes for CASSQMRTAGTDTQYF.

Many counts were recorded for this clonotype. The CDR3 DNA reads as TGTGCCAGCAGTTTCCTCACTAGCAGAGGCACAGATACGCAGTATTTT. This encodes CASSFLTSRGTDTQYF. The chain joins TRBV27 to TRBJ2-3, with D maybe TRBD2 (6 bases). Looked up from germline, CDR1 is MNHEY and CDR2 is SMNVEV (reference sequence). V lost 3 bases and J lost 1, with 14 bases in between. The CDR3 covers 16 residues.

The rearrangement links TRBV6-2 or TRBV6-3 to TRBJ2-7; D possibly corresponds to TRBD2 (6 bases). V gave up 0 bases and J gave up 6 bases, with 12 bases separating them. CDR3 length: 14 amino acids. Germline CDR1 and CDR2: MNHEY and SVGEGT. The chain's CDR3 is CASSYSYSGGEQYF. Written as DNA, the CDR3 is TGTGCCAGCAGTTACTCGTACTCCGGGGGCGAGCAGTACTTC.

Concerning this clonotype itself: The junction departs from the called germline gene at one end, perhaps through a read error. The chain couples TRBV5-3 to TRBJ1-1; D not certain. TRBV5-3 is an ORF for which the function is uncertain. There are 12 residues in the CDR3. The CDR3, as DNA: TGTGCCAGCAGCTTCATGGGCACTGAAGCTTTCTTT. This translates into CASSFMGTEAFF.

The rearrangement links TRBV11-2 to TRBJ2-1; D perhaps matches TRBD2 (6 bases). There are 15 residues in the CDR3. V was cut by 5 bases and J by 1 base, with 12 bases left in between. The germline V gene has CDR1 SGHAT and CDR2 FQNNGV. CDR3 nucleotides: TGTGCCAGCAGCGACGGGAGTTTGTCCTACAATGAGCAGTTCTTC. Residues: CASSDGSLSYNEQFF.

V is TRBV5-6 and J is TRBJ2-5; 9 nucleotides align to TRBD2. This CDR3 region has 14 residues. In germline, CDR1 is SGHDT, CDR2 YYEEEE. V was pared by 6 bases and J by 4 bases, with 7 bases of the junction left unmatched. The CDR3 spells CASTDLTSGETQYF. Here the CDR3 DNA reads TGTGCCAGCACCGACCTGACTAGCGGAGAGACCCAGTACTTC. The full variable domain, with the rest looked up from reference TRBV5-6 and TRBJ2-5, is DAGVTQSPTHLIKTRGQQVTLRCSPKSGHDTVSWYQQALGQGPQFIFQYYEEEERQRGNFPDRFSGHQFPNYSSELNVNALLLGDSALYLCASTDLTSGETQYFGPGTRLLVL.

This clonotype came up many times. This chain links TRBV7-2 with TRBJ2-7; D unclear. V lost 3 bases and J lost 6, with 12 bases in between. The CDR3 loop spans 13 amino acids. The V gene's germline CDR1 is SGHTA and CDR2 FQGNSA. The CDR3 DNA reads TGTGCCAGCAGCTTCCTAGGTGGGGTCGAGCAGTACTTC. Its translation: CASSFLGGVEQYF.

The chain uses TRBV6-6 and TRBJ2-7; 8 positions match TRBD2. There are 13 residues in the CDR3. Per germline, CDR1 MNHNY and CDR2 SVGAGI (reference sequence). The trim removed 4 bases at V and 5 bases at J, leaving 4 bases unmatched. The CDR3 sequence is CASSWGLGNEQYF. The CDR3, as DNA: TGTGCCAGCAGTTGGGGACTAGGCAACGAGCAGTACTTC.

There are many counts of this clonotype. The CDR3 bases are TGTGCCAGCAGCCAAGAGGATAGGGGACCCGGGACTCGTGCGCAGTATTTT. Protein: CASSQEDRGPGTRAQYF. V gene TRBV4-2 combines with J gene TRBJ2-3; D might be TRBD2 (6 bases). V lost 0 bases to trimming and J lost 10 bases, with 23 bases between them. This CDR3 contains 17 residues. The germline CDR1 and CDR2 sequences are LGHNA and YNFKEQ.

This clonotype has at least ten counts. The genes are TRBV6-6 and TRBJ2-2; D is possibly TRBD1 (6 bases). The CDR3 is 12 amino acids. V dropped 2 bases and J dropped 9 bases, with 7 bases sitting between them. Germline V gene lookup returns CDR1 MNHNY and CDR2 SVGAGI (reference sequence). CDR3: CASSYGTRELFF. CDR3 DNA sequence: TGTGCCAGCAGTTACGGGACACGGGAGCTGTTTTTT.

The J gene is TRBJ2-7, the V gene TRBV6-2 or TRBV6-3; D may match TRBD1 or TRBD2 (5 bases each). This CDR3 contains 14 residues. Looked up from germline, CDR1 is MNHEY and CDR2 is SVGEGT. Between the trimmed V and J ends, which lost 5 bases and 3 bases, there was a span of 14 bases. The CDR3 region is CASSQTAVSYEQYF. CDR3 DNA: TGTGCCAGCAGTCAGACAGCGGTTAGCTACGAGCAGTACTTC.

The genes are TRBV12-3 or TRBV12-4 and TRBJ1-2; TRBD1 aligns across 8 bases. The CDR3 has 14 residues. V shed 3 bases and J 3 bases; nucleotides not matched to a gene: 3. The CDR3 sequence is CASSFQGAYYGYTF. CDR3 DNA sequence: TGTGCCAGCAGTTTCCAGGGGGCGTACTATGGCTACACCTTC.

In its sample, this clonotype was seen many times. The chain employs TRBV11-2 and TRBJ1-1, with D hard to call. Germline loops: CDR1 SGHAT, CDR2 FQNNGV. The V end was cut by 4 bases, the J end by 0 bases, with 15 bases between. This CDR3 contains 16 residues. The CDR3 nucleotides are TGTGCCAGCAGCTCTTTTAGGGCCTACATGAACACTGAAGCTTTCTTT. This sequence encodes CASSSFRAYMNTEAFF.

Notes on this clonotype: This clone may be a read error of a much larger clone one base away. The J gene is TRBJ1-1, the V gene TRBV28, with 7 bases that match TRBD1. Losses at the gene ends were 9 bases for V and 7 bases for J; bases not matched to a gene: 8. Germline lookup yields CDR1 MDHEN and CDR2 SYDVKM. This CDR3 contains 12 residues. This CDR3 is CASDRVHGEAFF. In nucleotides, the CDR3 is TGTGCCAGTGACAGGGTGCACGGTGAAGCTTTCTTT.

The chain has TRBV3-1 and TRBJ1-5, with D possibly being TRBD1 (5 bases). Germline values: CDR1 LGHDT, CDR2 YNNKEL (reference sequence). Between the trimmed V and J ends, which lost 0 bases and 2 bases, there was a span of 17 bases. The CDR3 spans 18 residues. CDR3 bases: TGTGCCAGCAGCCAAGATCTTGCCGGTGGGGGGGGCAATCAGCCCCAGCATTTT. Its protein product is CASSQDLAGGGGNQPQHF.